This T cell receptor (beta chain) was retrieved from a study of OX40 agonist ivuxolimab in advanced cancers. The repertoire was sequenced with immunoSEQ multiplex PCR; TCRdb's copy has only in-frame clones and lacks some. The sample has 55,000 to 80,000 clones; around nine tenths are singletons. Study findings and constraints: CD8+ T cells showed, on average, more clonal expansion than CD4+ cells.

V lost 5 bases and J lost 3, with 9 bases in between. This CDR3 is 13 amino acids long. Germline V gives CDR1 SGHRS, CDR2 YFSETQ. Within the sample, this clone is medium-sized (0.01 to 0.1%). Its antigen is not known. The V call is TRBV5-1, the J call TRBJ1-5, with D unclear. This sample comprised CD4+ or CD8+ T cells sorted from blood, obtained in a trial of the OX40 agonist ivuxolimab. The sequence came from an adult with an advanced solid tumor such as melanoma, head and neck, liver or kidney cancer. CDR3 DNA: TGCGCCAGCAGTCTGAGTGACAATCAGCCCCAGCATTTT. Encoded protein: CASSLSDNQPQHF.